This T cell receptor (beta chain) stems from a study of Ad26.COV2.S vaccination and SARS-CoV-2 variants. Clones were sequenced by immunoSEQ multiplex PCR, and TCRdb holds only the in-frame ones, with some missing. In the table there are roughly 320,000 clones, just under 85% of which are singletons. Treatment noted: roughly 19 received Ad26.COV2.S at low or high dose, single or two shots; 5 received placebo; per-sample allocation not given. Day 63 after the first injection of vaccine or placebo was the sampling time. In Boston, the donor was an adult between 18-55 years of age. CDR1 SGHRS and CDR2 YFSETQ come from the germline V gene. The CDR3 totals 15 residues. Trimming left V 0 bases short and J 5 bases short, with 14 bases between.

The sequencing used peripheral blood, collected in a trial of Ad26.COV2.S vaccine versus placebo. The source is a person aged 18-60 years who received the Ad26.COV2.S COVID-19 vaccine or a placebo. This chain connects TRBV5-1 to TRBJ1-1, with D unresolved. The CDR3 protein is CASSLGGAVGTEAFF. The CDR3 DNA reads as TGCGCCAGCAGCTTGGGTGGCGCCGTAGGGACTGAAGCTTTCTTT.